This is a list of T cell receptor beta chains from one sample in a study of beta chain features in type 1 diabetes. Only in-frame clones appear in the TCRdb table, and some are missing; sequencing was by immunoSEQ multiplex PCR. The profile shows about 300,000 clones, 8% of them singletons. The sample consisted of central memory CD4+ T cells from blood. The receptors derive from a woman aged 18 to 35 in good health. The CDR3 runs from the conserved cysteine through the conserved F or W. The order of the fields is J gene, D gene, CDR3 length, clone size, V gene, CDR3 DNA, CDR3 protein. The D gene is left open where the match is weak. Not every row has a clone size; where given, it reads once, few, many or a size class.

j_gene: TRBJ1-3
d_gene: .
len: 17
abundance: .
v_gene: TRBV4-3
CDR3nt: TGCGCCAGCAGCCCCCAATCATCGGGGAGAGCAGGAAACACCATATATTTT
CDR3aa: CASSPQSSGRAGNTIYF

j_gene: TRBJ2-7
d_gene: .
len: 17
abundance: few
v_gene: TRBV7-2
CDR3nt: TGTGCCAGCAGCTTAACTGGTCCGGGATCTAGCTCCTACGAGCAGTACTTC
CDR3aa: CASSLTGPGSSSYEQYF

j_gene: TRBJ1-2
d_gene: .
len: 13
abundance: few
v_gene: TRBV30
CDR3nt: TGTGCCTGGAGTCTGGGACTCCTCTATGGCTACACCTTC
CDR3aa: CAWSLGLLYGYTF

j_gene: TRBJ2-7
d_gene: .
len: 13
abundance: few
v_gene: TRBV2
CDR3nt: TGTGCCAGCAGTACCGTCCGGAACTACGAGCAGTACTTC
CDR3aa: CASSTVRNYEQYF

j_gene: TRBJ2-7
d_gene: .
len: 17
abundance: .
v_gene: TRBV7-9
CDR3nt: TGTGCCAGCAGCCCCCCGGCGTGGGATCTACACGCCTACGAGCAGTACTTC
CDR3aa: CASSPPAWDLHAYEQYF

j_gene: TRBJ2-5
d_gene: .
len: 15
abundance: few
v_gene: TRBV4-3
CDR3nt: TGCGCCAGCAGCCAAGGGCCCGGGACGTCGGAGACCCAGTACTTC
CDR3aa: CASSQGPGTSETQYF

j_gene: TRBJ1-4
d_gene: TRBD1
len: 16
abundance: .
v_gene: TRBV7-9
CDR3nt: TGTGCCAGCAGCCAAGGAGGGAACAGGGGGAACGAAAAACTGTTTTTT
CDR3aa: CASSQGGNRGNEKLFF

j_gene: TRBJ1-6
d_gene: TRBD1
len: 16
abundance: few
v_gene: TRBV2
CDR3nt: TGTGCCAGCAGTATGCGCCCGGGACAGGGTAATTCACCCCTCCACTTT
CDR3aa: CASSMRPGQGNSPLHF

j_gene: TRBJ1-3
d_gene: .
len: 15
abundance: few
v_gene: TRBV9
CDR3nt: TGTGCCAGCAGCGTATCCTTTGGTGCGGGAAACACCATATATTTT
CDR3aa: CASSVSFGAGNTIYF

j_gene: TRBJ1-4
d_gene: .
len: 14
abundance: few
v_gene: TRBV25-1
CDR3nt: TGTGCCAGCAGTGGATTTAAAACTAATGAAAAACTGTTTTTT
CDR3aa: CASSGFKTNEKLFF

j_gene: TRBJ2-1
d_gene: .
len: 17
abundance: .
v_gene: TRBV7-2
CDR3nt: TGTGCCAGCAGCCAAGAGTATCGCTTGGAGGCGAGCGATGAGCAGTTCTTC
CDR3aa: CASSQEYRLEASDEQFF

j_gene: TRBJ1-2
d_gene: .
len: 14
abundance: .
v_gene: TRBV28
CDR3nt: TGTGCCAGCGGGGGCCGTTGGCCCAACTATGGCTACACCTTC
CDR3aa: CASGGRWPNYGYTF

j_gene: TRBJ1-1
d_gene: TRBD1
len: 15
abundance: .
v_gene: TRBV7-9
CDR3nt: TGTGCCAGCAGCTTAGGACAGGGCCAGAACACTGAAGCTTTCTTT
CDR3aa: CASSLGQGQNTEAFF

j_gene: TRBJ2-7
d_gene: TRBD2
len: 14
abundance: .
v_gene: TRBV10-3
CDR3nt: TGTGCCATCAGTGAAGGGACTAGCATGTACGAGCAGTACTTC
CDR3aa: CAISEGTSMYEQYF

j_gene: TRBJ2-7
d_gene: .
len: 14
abundance: few
v_gene: TRBV11-3
CDR3nt: TGTGCCAGCAGCTCGGAGGGCCGGAAAAGGGAGCAGTACTTC
CDR3aa: CASSSEGRKREQYF

j_gene: TRBJ1-4
d_gene: .
len: 16
abundance: few
v_gene: TRBV5-5
CDR3nt: TGTGCCAGCAGCCGTCCCTCCGGAGTAAGCGGAGAAAAACTGTTTTTT
CDR3aa: CASSRPSGVSGEKLFF

j_gene: TRBJ1-2
d_gene: .
len: 13
abundance: .
v_gene: TRBV10-3
CDR3nt: TGTGCCATCAGTGAAGGGGGAGCCTATGGCTACACCTTC
CDR3aa: CAISEGGAYGYTF

j_gene: TRBJ2-3
d_gene: .
len: 13
abundance: few
v_gene: TRBV7-3
CDR3nt: TGTGCCAGCAGCTTAGCAAGCACAGATACGCAGTATTTT
CDR3aa: CASSLASTDTQYF

j_gene: TRBJ2-7
d_gene: TRBD1
len: 15
abundance: .
v_gene: TRBV27
CDR3nt: TGTGCCAGCAGCCCCCGCGGACAGGGGGTTAACGAGCAGTACTTC
CDR3aa: CASSPRGQGVNEQYF

j_gene: TRBJ2-7
d_gene: TRBD1
len: 13
abundance: .
v_gene: TRBV6-6
CDR3nt: TGTGCCAGCGAGACAGGGTGGAAGCGCGAGCAGTACTTC
CDR3aa: CASETGWKREQYF

j_gene: TRBJ2-7
d_gene: .
len: 13
abundance: few
v_gene: TRBV5-5
CDR3nt: TGTGCCAGCAGCTTGTCACTGGTGAAGGAGCAGTACTTC
CDR3aa: CASSLSLVKEQYF

j_gene: TRBJ2-6
d_gene: TRBD2
len: 19
abundance: few
v_gene: TRBV19
CDR3nt: TGTGCCAGTAGTATAAGTACTAGCGGACCCCCCACTGGGGCCAACGTCCTGACTTTC
CDR3aa: CASSISTSGPPTGANVLTF

j_gene: TRBJ2-1
d_gene: .
len: 14
abundance: many
v_gene: TRBV19
CDR3nt: TGTGCCAGTAGTATTCCGATGGGGATTGGGGAGCAGTTCTTC
CDR3aa: CASSIPMGIGEQFF

j_gene: TRBJ2-5
d_gene: TRBD2
len: 14
abundance: .
v_gene: TRBV18
CDR3nt: TGTGCCAGCTCACGGGACTACAAACAAGAGACCCAGTACTTC
CDR3aa: CASSRDYKQETQYF

j_gene: TRBJ2-5
d_gene: TRBD2
len: 14
abundance: few
v_gene: TRBV6-6
CDR3nt: TGTGCCAGCAAGCCAGCGGGAAACCAAGAGACCCAGTACTTC
CDR3aa: CASKPAGNQETQYF

j_gene: TRBJ1-1
d_gene: .
len: 16
abundance: few
v_gene: TRBV11-1
CDR3nt: TGTGCCAGCAGCCACGGGCAGGGAGATTGGAACACTGAAGCTTTCTTT
CDR3aa: CASSHGQGDWNTEAFF

j_gene: TRBJ1-5
d_gene: TRBD1
len: 12
abundance: .
v_gene: TRBV29-1
CDR3nt: TGCAGCGCGCAGACAGGGAATCAGCCCCAGCATTTT
CDR3aa: CSAQTGNQPQHF

j_gene: TRBJ1-5
d_gene: TRBD1
len: 15
abundance: few
v_gene: TRBV5-5
CDR3nt: TGTGCCAGCAGCCGGGGACAGGGGGGCAATCAGCCCCAGCATTTT
CDR3aa: CASSRGQGGNQPQHF

j_gene: TRBJ2-2
d_gene: .
len: 11
abundance: few
v_gene: TRBV20-1
CDR3nt: TGCAGTGCTAGTGACCTTGGGGAGCTGTTTTTT
CDR3aa: CSASDLGELFF

j_gene: TRBJ2-5
d_gene: .
len: 12
abundance: few
v_gene: TRBV2
CDR3nt: TGTGCCAGCAGGGAGCGACATGAGACCCAGTACTTC
CDR3aa: CASRERHETQYF

j_gene: TRBJ1-4
d_gene: .
len: 14
abundance: .
v_gene: TRBV7-2
CDR3nt: TGTGCCAGCAGCGTTCAGGGGTGGGGTGAAAAACTGTTTTTT
CDR3aa: CASSVQGWGEKLFF

j_gene: TRBJ2-7
d_gene: TRBD2
len: 14
abundance: .
v_gene: TRBV6-1
CDR3nt: TGTGCCAGCAGCGTCGGGCGGGGGTCCTACGAGCAGTACTTC
CDR3aa: CASSVGRGSYEQYF

j_gene: TRBJ2-5
d_gene: .
len: 15
abundance: .
v_gene: TRBV7-9
CDR3nt: TGTGCCAGCAGCTTAGCGGCGGGGTCGGGGGAGACCCAGTACTTC
CDR3aa: CASSLAAGSGETQYF

j_gene: TRBJ2-6
d_gene: .
len: 14
abundance: few
v_gene: TRBV5-1
CDR3nt: TGCGCCAGCAGCAAGGAGCCAGGGGCCAACGTCCTGACTTTC
CDR3aa: CASSKEPGANVLTF

j_gene: TRBJ2-1
d_gene: .
len: 13
abundance: .
v_gene: TRBV6-5
CDR3nt: TGTGCCAGCAGTTGGGACACCTACAATGAGCAGTTCTTC
CDR3aa: CASSWDTYNEQFF

j_gene: TRBJ1-2
d_gene: .
len: 14
abundance: few
v_gene: TRBV4-1
CDR3nt: TGCGCCAGCAGCCGGGGGGAGGGAGACTATGGCTACACCTTC
CDR3aa: CASSRGEGDYGYTF

j_gene: TRBJ2-3
d_gene: .
len: 15
abundance: once
v_gene: TRBV27
CDR3nt: TGTGCCAGCAGTTTATCGAGTGGGACCACAGATACGCAGTATTTT
CDR3aa: CASSLSSGTTDTQYF

j_gene: TRBJ2-5
d_gene: .
len: 14
abundance: few
v_gene: TRBV5-1
CDR3nt: TGCGCCAGCAGCTTGGCTGGGGGCGGCGAGACCCAGTACTTC
CDR3aa: CASSLAGGGETQYF

j_gene: TRBJ1-2
d_gene: .
len: 14
abundance: .
v_gene: TRBV7-2
CDR3nt: TGTGCCAGCAGCCCTACTGCCACGAACTATGGCTACACCTTC
CDR3aa: CASSPTATNYGYTF

j_gene: TRBJ1-1
d_gene: .
len: 14
abundance: .
v_gene: TRBV5-4
CDR3nt: TGTGCCAGCAGCCCGGGGCAAAGGGTCACTGAAGCTTTCTTT
CDR3aa: CASSPGQRVTEAFF

j_gene: TRBJ1-6
d_gene: TRBD1
len: 16
abundance: few
v_gene: TRBV27
CDR3nt: TGTGCCAGCAGTTTTCGACAGGGGGCCTATAATTCACCCCTCCACTTT
CDR3aa: CASSFRQGAYNSPLHF

j_gene: TRBJ1-3
d_gene: .
len: 14
abundance: .
v_gene: TRBV7-9
CDR3nt: TGTGCCAGCAGCTTATTTGGTGAGGGAAACACCATATATTTT
CDR3aa: CASSLFGEGNTIYF

j_gene: TRBJ2-5
d_gene: .
len: 14
abundance: .
v_gene: TRBV5-1
CDR3nt: TGCGCCAGCAGCTCTTTACCCGACCAAGAGACCCAGTACTTC
CDR3aa: CASSSLPDQETQYF

j_gene: TRBJ2-1
d_gene: TRBD2
len: 15
abundance: many
v_gene: TRBV18
CDR3nt: TGTGCCAGCTCCCAGGGACTAGCGGGGAACAATGAGCAGTTCTTC
CDR3aa: CASSQGLAGNNEQFF

j_gene: TRBJ2-7
d_gene: TRBD2
len: 15
abundance: few
v_gene: TRBV4-2
CDR3nt: TGTGCCAGCAGCCAAGACAGGGCGGGAGACTACGAGCAGTACTTC
CDR3aa: CASSQDRAGDYEQYF

j_gene: TRBJ2-3
d_gene: .
len: 17
abundance: .
v_gene: TRBV28
CDR3nt: TGTGCCAGCAGTTCCCACGGTCCGGCGGGGGCCGCAGATACGCAGTATTTT
CDR3aa: CASSSHGPAGAADTQYF

j_gene: TRBJ1-4
d_gene: .
len: 15
abundance: few
v_gene: TRBV6-6
CDR3nt: TGTGCCAGCAGAAACGCAGCGGTGACTAATGAAAAACTGTTTTTT
CDR3aa: CASRNAAVTNEKLFF

j_gene: TRBJ2-4
d_gene: .
len: 13
abundance: few
v_gene: TRBV30
CDR3nt: TGTGCCTGGGGACATCCGGGATCTAACATTCAGTACTTC
CDR3aa: CAWGHPGSNIQYF

j_gene: TRBJ2-2
d_gene: TRBD1
len: 17
abundance: .
v_gene: TRBV2
CDR3nt: TGTGCCAGCAGTCCCCTGGGGACAGGGGCTAACACCGGGGAGCTGTTTTTT
CDR3aa: CASSPLGTGANTGELFF